A single sample is the source of the 26 T cell receptor beta chains below, sequenced in a study of T cell repertoires in cytomegalovirus infection. Via MiXCR, TCRdb re-called the reads, giving one row per CDR3 protein. The sample has around 530,000 distinct CDR3 sequences, approximately 25% seen once. Sequencing was performed on PBMCs. These receptors were collected from a human donor in good health (CMV status not recorded). Some clones in this sample may be carry-over from other donors' samples.

This clonotype was found a few times. The chain is built from TRBV6-5 and TRBJ2-1; D not resolved. The CDR3 runs to 15 residues. Trimming removed 6 bases at V and 8 bases at J, with 20 bases between. The germline V gene encodes CDR1 MNHEY and CDR2 SVGAGI. The chain's CDR3 is CASRGLGSSGDEQFF. The DNA of the CDR3 is TGTGCCAGCAGAGGCCTCGGGTCCTCTGGGGATGAGCAGTTCTTC.

V and J are TRBV18 and TRBJ1-2, with TRBD1 as a possible D gene (6 bases). V lost 2 bases and J lost 6, with 10 bases in between. CDR3 length: 13 amino acids. Germline-derived CDR1 and CDR2 are KGHSH and LQKENI. CDR3 sequence: CASSPTGADGYTF. The CDR3 coding sequence is TGTGCCAGCTCACCAACGGGGGCGGATGGCTACACCTTC.

The rearrangement links TRBV6-5 to TRBJ1-1; 10 positions agree with TRBD1. CDR3 length equals 15 residues. Germline V gives CDR1 MNHEY, CDR2 SVGAGI. V shed 4 bases and J 7 bases; nucleotides not matched to a gene: 9. CDR3 sequence: CASSSPRQGADEAFF. CDR3 bases: TGTGCCAGCAGTTCCCCGAGACAGGGGGCCGATGAAGCTTTCTTT.

The sample holds many counts of this clonotype. V is TRBV7-2 and J is TRBJ2-2; D not resolved. This CDR3 contains 14 residues. V lost 1 base and J 2 bases, leaving 5 bases between the germline ends. Germline V lookup: CDR1 SGHTA, CDR2 FQGNSA. The CDR3 region has the DNA TGTGCCAGCAGCTTAGGGGCTAACACCGGGGAGCTGTTTTTT. Its translation is CASSLGANTGELFF.

A few counts support this clonotype. The chain links TRBV20-1 to TRBJ2-1; D not resolved. Germline CDR1 reads DFQATT; CDR2 reads SNEGSKA (reference sequence). The CDR3 spans 14 residues. With 0 bases removed from V and 3 bases from J, the gap between germline ends came to 9 bases. CDR3 DNA sequence: TGCAGTGCTAGAGATTATGGGTACTACAATGAGCAGTTCTTC. The encoded protein is CSARDYGYYNEQFF.

The chain links TRBV3-1 to TRBJ1-6, with TRBD1 identical over 7 bases. CDR1 is LGHDT and CDR2 is YNNKEL in the germline V gene (reference sequence). Trimming removed 4 bases from V and 9 bases from J; junction bases left unmatched: 12. The CDR3 loop spans 16 amino acids. CDR3 coding DNA: TGTGCCAGCAGCCGAATGAACAGGGGTGGCGGTTCACCCCTCCACTTT. It yields the protein CASSRMNRGGGSPLHF.

This clonotype was seen a handful of times. The rearrangement joins TRBV29-1 to TRBJ2-5; D might be TRBD1 (5 bases). The CDR3 sequence is 12 residues long. Trimming took off 7 bases at V and 4 bases at J, with 13 bases between the two ends. Germline V gene lookup returns CDR1 SQVTM and CDR2 ANQGSEA. This chain's CDR3 is CSARAAGETQYF. Here the CDR3 DNA reads TGCAGCGCCAGGGCGGCAGGAGAGACCCAGTACTTC.

This clonotype has at least ten counts. The chain has TRBV7-2 and TRBJ1-6; D gene unclear. Looked up from germline, CDR1 is SGHTA and CDR2 is FQGNSA. CDR3 length equals 14 residues. Trimming cost V 2 bases and J 8 bases, with 10 bases left between them. The CDR3 region is CASSLLGLDSPLHF. The CDR3 DNA reads TGTGCCAGCAGCTTACTCGGGCTTGATTCACCCCTCCACTTT.

The V and J genes are TRBV7-6 and TRBJ2-7; the match to TRBD1 covers 7 bases. Germline CDR1 is SGHVS and CDR2 is FNYEAQ. This CDR3 spans 17 amino acids. The CDR3 nucleotides read TGTGCTAGCAGCTTAAGAGGGGGCAGGCTGAGCTCCTACGAGCAGTACGTC. It specifies CASSLRGGRLSSYEQYV.

This chain connects TRBV13 to TRBJ2-5; D is undetermined. The CDR3 is made up of 13 amino acids. Germline loops: CDR1 PRHDT, CDR2 FYEKMQ (reference sequence). Between the trimmed V and J ends, which lost 5 bases and 2 bases, there was a span of 9 bases. The chain's CDR3 is CASSQEGQETQYF. CDR3 in DNA: TGTGCCAGCAGCCAAGAAGGGCAAGAGACCCAGTACTTC.

Comment on this clonotype: A much larger clone is a single base away; this may be a read error. The chain combines TRBV7-2 with TRBJ1-2; tentative D call: TRBD1 (5 bases). Germline CDR1 is SGHTA and CDR2 is FQGNSA. Trimming stripped 11 bases from V and 6 bases from J, with 22 bases between. This CDR3 region has 14 residues. The CDR3 here is CADRRGGLWDGYTF. CDR3 nucleotides: TGTGCCGACCGACGGGGCGGATTGTGGGATGGCTACACCTTC.

The chain uses TRBV19 and TRBJ1-2, with D perhaps TRBD1 (6 bases). Germline V CDR1 and CDR2: LNHDA, SQIVND (reference sequence). Trimming stripped 2 bases from V and 0 bases from J, with 16 bases between. This CDR3 has 17 residues. Here the CDR3 reads CASSISGVLGANYGYTF. The CDR3 DNA reads TGTGCCAGTAGTATATCAGGGGTACTCGGAGCTAACTATGGCTACACCTTC. The full variable domain, with the rest looked up from reference TRBV19 and TRBJ1-2, is DGGITQSPKYLFRKEGQNVTLSCEQNLNHDAMYWYRQDPGQGLRLIYYSQIVNDFQKGDIAEGYSVSREKKESFPLTVTSAQKNPTAFYLCASSISGVLGANYGYTFGSGTRLTVV.

The chain employs TRBV28 and TRBJ1-4; tentative D call: TRBD1 (5 bases). The CDR3 loop spans 15 amino acids. The germline V gene encodes CDR1 MDHEN and CDR2 SYDVKM. The ends were cut back, 4 bases at V and 8 bases at J, with 17 bases in the middle. CDR3: CASSSLQGKGEKLFF. In DNA form, the CDR3 reads TGTGCCAGCAGTTCGCTCCAGGGCAAGGGCGAAAAACTGTTTTTT.

The chain has TRBV2 and TRBJ1-2; D ambiguous. With 3 bases removed from V and 8 bases from J, the gap between germline ends came to 13 bases. In germline, CDR1 is SNHLY, CDR2 FYNNEI. The CDR3 has 13 amino acids. The CDR3 nucleotides are TGTGCCAGCAGTGAGACACCCGATCGAGGCTACACCTTC. Translation: CASSETPDRGYTF.

The CDR3 loop reads CASSLGGETNTEAFF. In DNA, the CDR3 is TGTGCCAGCAGTTTAGGGGGGGAAACGAACACTGAAGCTTTCTTT. The chain is built from TRBV12-3 or TRBV12-4 and TRBJ1-1; D possibly corresponds to TRBD1 (5 bases). The V and J ends lost 1 base and 1 base respectively, with 10 bases between them. The CDR3 length is 15 residues.

This clonotype was counted ten times or more. The chain links TRBV7-2 to TRBJ1-2; D might be TRBD1 (5 bases). Trimming removed 5 bases at V and 8 bases at J, with 15 bases between. This CDR3 is built from 13 residues. Germline lookup yields CDR1 SGHTA and CDR2 FQGNSA. CDR3 residues: CASSLEGSRGYTF. The CDR3 bases are TGTGCCAGCAGCCTCGAGGGGTCGCGAGGCTACACCTTC.

Only one count was recorded for this clonotype. This chain uses TRBV28 with TRBJ1-3; a weak D match, TRBD1 (6 bases). V shed 2 bases and J shed 6 bases, with 11 bases lying between them. There are 14 residues in the CDR3. Per the germline V gene, CDR1 is MDHEN and CDR2 is SYDVKM. CDR3 nucleotide sequence: TGTGCCAGCAGTTTACAGGGGAGGCCAAACACCATATATTTT. Protein sequence: CASSLQGRPNTIYF.

Many counts were recorded for this clonotype. The chain carries TRBV25-1 and TRBJ2-7; D call uncertain. From germline, CDR1 is MGHDK and CDR2 SYGVNS. The CDR3 is made up of 12 amino acids. V lost 11 bases to trimming and J lost 0 bases, with 11 bases between them. The CDR3 protein is CACRGDSYEQYF. DNA of the CDR3: TGTGCCTGCCGTGGAGACTCCTACGAGCAGTACTTC.

The genes are TRBV19 and TRBJ1-1, with D possibly TRBD1 on 5 matching bases. V lost 10 bases and J lost 7, with 19 bases in between. Germline V gene sequence: CDR1 LNHDA, CDR2 SQIVND (reference sequence). The CDR3 is 13 residues long. CDR3 loop: CATETFTGGEAFF. The CDR3 nucleotides read TGTGCCACCGAAACTTTCACCGGGGGTGAAGCTTTCTTT.

V and J are TRBV5-6 and TRBJ1-2, with D hard to call. Germline CDR1 SGHDT, CDR2 YYEEEE. The CDR3 sequence is 12 residues long. V lost 3 bases to trimming and J lost 0 bases, with 3 bases between them. The CDR3 DNA reads as TGTGCCAGCAGCTCGACTAACTATGGCTACACCTTC. It encodes CASSSTNYGYTF.

The V and J genes are TRBV7-6 and TRBJ2-1; D is possibly TRBD1 (6 bases). The CDR3 extends over 15 amino acids. Trimming cost V 4 bases and J 5 bases, with 15 bases left between them. Germline assignment: CDR1 SGHVS and CDR2 FNYEAQ. CDR3 DNA sequence: TGTGCCAGCAGCTCGCTAGGGACAAGGGACAATGAGCAGTTCTTC. This sequence encodes CASSSLGTRDNEQFF.

This clonotype has at least ten counts. The V call is TRBV7-2, the J call TRBJ2-2; tentative D call: TRBD1 (5 bases). Germline-derived CDR1 and CDR2 are SGHTA and FQGNSA. The CDR3 covers 15 residues. Trimming took off 1 base at V and 7 bases at J, with 13 bases between the two ends. The CDR3, as DNA: TGTGCCAGCAGCTTAGATTGGGCAGGACACGGGGAGCTGTTTTTT. This codes for CASSLDWAGHGELFF.

This clonotype appeared many times. The gene calls are TRBV29-1 and TRBJ2-7; TRBD1 agrees at 8 bases. The trim removed 0 bases at V and 3 bases at J, leaving 4 bases unmatched. The germline V gene encodes CDR1 SQVTM and CDR2 ANQGSEA. The CDR3 is 14 amino acids. The CDR3 region is CSVEDQDRGYEQYF. The CDR3 region has the DNA TGCAGCGTTGAAGATCAAGACAGGGGCTACGAGCAGTACTTC.

The chain links TRBV20-1 to TRBJ2-7, with unresolved D. CDR3 length equals 16 residues. Trimming took off 1 base at V and 3 bases at J, with 19 bases between the two ends. Per germline, CDR1 DFQATT and CDR2 SNEGSKA (reference sequence). The CDR3 region has the DNA TGCAGTGCTAGAGGTCGACCGGGTAAAACCCTCTACGAGCAGTACTTC. Its translation: CSARGRPGKTLYEQYF.

The chain has TRBV7-3 and TRBJ1-3; D uncertain. The V end was cut by 2 bases, the J end by 4 bases, with 6 bases between. CDR3 size: 13 residues. CDR1 is SGHTA, CDR2 FQGTGA, per germline. DNA for the CDR3: TGTGCCAGCAGCTTAGGCCACGGAAACACCATATATTTT. Translating gives CASSLGHGNTIYF.

V usage is TRBV27 and J usage is TRBJ2-7, with a possible D match to TRBD1 (5 bases). The germline V and J ends were trimmed by 7 bases and 3 bases, with 16 bases remaining between them. Germline V CDR1 and CDR2: MNHEY, SMNVEV (reference sequence). The CDR3 consists of 14 residues. DNA of the CDR3: TGTGCCAGCAAATCAGGGAAAGGGAACTACGAGCAGTACTTC. It codes for CASKSGKGNYEQYF.